This TCR beta chain is from a study of early T cells in non-severe SARS-CoV-2 infection. Across the study: RNA in bulk from unsorted whole blood was sequenced, and chains were unpaired.

Unique molecular identifiers were attached to individual cDNA molecules. One entry per CDR3 protein, called by TCRdb with MiXCR from the 5' RACE reads. The sample records roughly 72,000 distinct CDR3 sequences, around 12% being singletons. V shed 0 bases and J 3 bases; nucleotides not matched to a gene: 10. Germline CDR1 reads DFQATT; CDR2 reads SNEGSKA (reference sequence). The CDR3 length is 16 residues. The clonotype comes from an adult who was a healthcare worker with PCR-confirmed SARS-CoV-2 infection or an uninfected control (not recorded which). This material consisted of whole blood, taken at baseline. The chain couples TRBV20-1 to TRBJ1-2; 7 positions match TRBD1. DNA for the CDR3: TGCAGTGCTAGAGACCGACAGGGAGGCAATGACTATGGCTACACCTTC. Translated: CSARDRQGGNDYGYTF.